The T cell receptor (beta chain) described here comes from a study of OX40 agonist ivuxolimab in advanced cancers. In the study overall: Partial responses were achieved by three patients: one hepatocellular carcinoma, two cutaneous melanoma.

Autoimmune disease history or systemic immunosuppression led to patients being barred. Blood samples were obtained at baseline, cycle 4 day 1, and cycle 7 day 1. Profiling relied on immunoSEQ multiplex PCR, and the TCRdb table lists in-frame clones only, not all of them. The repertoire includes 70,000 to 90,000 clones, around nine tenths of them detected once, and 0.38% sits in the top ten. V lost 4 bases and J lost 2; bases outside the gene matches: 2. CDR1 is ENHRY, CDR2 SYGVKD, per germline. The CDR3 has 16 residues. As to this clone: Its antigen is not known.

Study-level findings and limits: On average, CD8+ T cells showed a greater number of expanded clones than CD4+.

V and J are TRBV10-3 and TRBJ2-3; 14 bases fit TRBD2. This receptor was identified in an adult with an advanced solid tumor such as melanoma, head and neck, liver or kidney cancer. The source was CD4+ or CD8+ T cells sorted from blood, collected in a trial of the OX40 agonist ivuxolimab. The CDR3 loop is CAISGGLAGATDTQYF. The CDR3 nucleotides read TGTGCCATCAGTGGGGGACTAGCGGGGGCCACAGATACGCAGTATTTT.